A selection of T cell receptor beta chains follows, all from one sample in a study of post-analysis software for immune sequencing data. TCRdb redid the calling of the PCR reads with MiXCR, one entry per CDR3 protein. In the table there are about 820,000 distinct CDR3 sequences, approximately 57% of which are singletons. What was sequenced was blood. The receptors were gathered from a girl between 10 and 17 years old with multiple sclerosis. Each CDR3 is given with its conserved first and last residue. The D gene is left open where the match is weak. Clone size, where shown, is once, few, many, or a class for clones that have expanded.

size | J | V | D | DNA | CDR3
NA | TRBJ1-1 | TRBV4-1 | NA | TGCGCCAGCAGCCAAGTCGGGACCGTCACTGAAGCTTTCTTT | CASSQVGTVTEAFF
NA | TRBJ2-1 | TRBV3-1 | TRBD2 | TGTGCCAGCAGCCAAGATTCAGCGGGAGGATCCTACAATGAGCAGTTCTTC | CASSQDSAGGSYNEQFF
NA | TRBJ2-1 | TRBV20-1 | TRBD2 | TGCAGTGCCCCCCTGATGCGGGGGAGCTCCTACAATGAGCAGTTCTTC | CSAPLMRGSSYNEQFF
NA | TRBJ2-5 | TRBV29-1 | NA | TGCGGCGTCGCCCCAAAGAGACTTCAAGAGACCCAGTACTTC | CGVAPKRLQETQYF
NA | TRBJ2-5 | TRBV20-1 | NA | TGCAGTGCTAGAGTTAGGGGCGGGGAGACCCAGTACTTC | CSARVRGGETQYF
NA | TRBJ2-7 | TRBV12-3/TRBV12-4 | TRBD2 | TGTGCCAGCAGTTCCCTAGCGGGGCCCTCCTACGAGCAGTACTTC | CASSSLAGPSYEQYF
once | TRBJ1-1 | TRBV6-5 | TRBD1 | TGTGCCAGCAGTTACGGTCTTCGGTCAGGGGGAAGGACTGAAGCTTTCTTT | CASSYGLRSGGRTEAFF
few | TRBJ2-3 | TRBV29-1 | TRBD1 | TGCAGCGCCGACGGGACAGGGGGCACAGATACGCAGTATTTT | CSADGTGGTDTQYF
NA | TRBJ2-5 | TRBV7-9 | NA | TGTGCCAGCAGCTTGGGCCGGGGTACACCTCAAGAGACCCAGTACTTC | CASSLGRGTPQETQYF
once | TRBJ2-7 | TRBV29-1 | TRBD1 | TGCAGCGTTGTCCCACCGACCGGGACAGGGTGCTACGAGCAGTACTTC | CSVVPPTGTGCYEQYF
NA | TRBJ2-1 | TRBV9 | TRBD2 | TGTGCCAGCAGCATCAGGGCTAGCGGGGACAATGAGCAGTTCTTC | CASSIRASGDNEQFF
NA | TRBJ2-3 | TRBV7-2 | TRBD2 | TGTGCCAGCAGCTTTGACGGGGGGTTCACTAGCACAGATACGCAGTATTTT | CASSFDGGFTSTDTQYF
few | TRBJ2-5 | TRBV7-6 | TRBD2 | TGTGCCAGCAGCTTATATTGGGGGAGGGGACTAGCGTTGGAGACCCAGTACTTC | CASSLYWGRGLALETQYF
few | TRBJ2-7 | TRBV6-5 | NA | TGTGCCAGCAACCCCAAGGGTTCGGGGAAGCAGTACTTC | CASNPKGSGKQYF
few | TRBJ2-7 | TRBV4-2 | TRBD1 | TGTGCCAGCAGCCTAGAGACAGGGGAATTGACCTACGAGCAGTACTTC | CASSLETGELTYEQYF
few | TRBJ1-5 | TRBV7-8 | NA | TGTGCCAGCAGCTGGGGGGATCGCAATCAGCCCCAGCATTTT | CASSWGDRNQPQHF
few | TRBJ1-5 | TRBV5-6 | TRBD1 | TGTGCCAGCAGCTTGGCAGGGACAGCCCATAGCAATCAGCCCCAGCATTTT | CASSLAGTAHSNQPQHF
NA | TRBJ2-1 | TRBV4-1 | NA | TGCGCCAGCAGCCCCTCCCTTACCCCTAGTGGGGCCTACAATGAGCAGTTCTTC | CASSPSLTPSGAYNEQFF
NA | TRBJ2-7 | TRBV5-1 | TRBD2 | TGCGCCAGCAGCATTGATGGGCGGGAGTCCTACGAGCAGTACTTC | CASSIDGRESYEQYF
few | TRBJ2-4 | TRBV20-1 | TRBD1 | TGCAGTGCTAGAGGGGACAGGGGCGTGGGGCAGTACTTC | CSARGDRGVGQYF
NA | TRBJ2-7 | TRBV6-6 | NA | TGTGCCAGCAGTCCCATGGGCCAAGAGGCCCAGTACTTC | CASSPMGQEAQYF
NA | TRBJ1-2 | TRBV25-1 | NA | TGTGCCAGCAGTGGGGACCGAGTGGGCTACACCTTC | CASSGDRVGYTF
NA | TRBJ1-5 | TRBV15 | NA | TGTGCCACCAGCAGCCCCTTGACACAGAGACTTGAGAATCAGCCCCAGCATTTT | CATSSPLTQRLENQPQHF
once | TRBJ1-6 | TRBV30 | TRBD1 | TGTGCCTGGAGGACAGGGGGCCGTTCACCCCTCCACTTT | CAWRTGGRSPLHF
NA | TRBJ2-7 | TRBV12-3/TRBV12-4 | NA | TGTGCCAGCAGTACGCCGCGCGGACAAGCCTACGAGCAGTACTTC | CASSTPRGQAYEQYF